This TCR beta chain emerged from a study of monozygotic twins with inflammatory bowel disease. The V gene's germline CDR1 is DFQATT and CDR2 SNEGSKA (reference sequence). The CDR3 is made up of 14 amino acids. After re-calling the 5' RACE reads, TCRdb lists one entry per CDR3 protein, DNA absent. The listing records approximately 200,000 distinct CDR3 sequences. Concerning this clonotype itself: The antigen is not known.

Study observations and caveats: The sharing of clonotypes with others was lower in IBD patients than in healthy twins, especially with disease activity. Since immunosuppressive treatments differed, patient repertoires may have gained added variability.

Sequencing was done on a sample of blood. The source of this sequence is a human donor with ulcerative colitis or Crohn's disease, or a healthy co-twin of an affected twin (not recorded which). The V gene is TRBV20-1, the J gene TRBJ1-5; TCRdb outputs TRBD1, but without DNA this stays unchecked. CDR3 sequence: CSAPAVAGAQPQHF.